This TCR beta chain was found in a study of cytomegalovirus exposure and HLA in healthy donors. Study-level information: Assignment to the Caucasian-associated ancestry cluster applied to around 76% of the approximately 420 genotyped donors.

J lost 6 bases, V lost 3 bases, and 5 bases had no gene match. The CDR3 loop spans 15 amino acids. CDR1 and CDR2 (germline): SEHNR, FQNEAQ (reference sequence). Study-wide points: A later analysis linked some 17,000 TCR beta sequences to HLA alleles at 0.05 false discovery rate.

A multiplex PCR was run with 60 Vbeta primers and 13 Jbeta primers. Here immunoSEQ multiplex PCR was the method, and the copy in TCRdb shows in-frame clones only, minus some. Here the sample spans about 140,000 clones, about 80% being singletons. Only a few counts were recorded for this clone. The antigen is undetermined. Sequenced sample: PBMCs. V gene TRBV7-9 combines with J gene TRBJ1-6, with 7 bases identical to TRBD1. The receptor comes from a woman between 40 and 55 years old in good health and CMV-seronegative. CDR3 protein: CASSFRDSSNSPLHF. CDR3 DNA: TGTGCCAGCAGCTTTCGGGACAGCAGTAATTCACCCCTCCACTTT.